The clone carrying this T cell receptor beta chain was seen a few times. The data originate from a study of identical twins. The germline V gene encodes CDR1 KGHDR and CDR2 SFDVKD. The V end was cut by 3 bases, the J end by 0 bases, with 8 bases between. The CDR3 spans 15 residues. A single record per CDR3 protein comes from TCRdb applying MiXCR to the 5' RACE reads. Here the sample spans 650,000 to 750,000 distinct CDR3 sequences, about 20% being singletons. This sample was shared with a second study, whose subject was T cells expressing NK-cell markers.

The V call is TRBV24-1, the J call TRBJ2-1, with D unclear. This sequence originates from a woman aged 18 to 35 in good health. Sequencing used PBMCs. This chain's CDR3 is CATSDPTSSYNEQFF. In DNA form, the CDR3 reads TGTGCCACCAGTGATCCGACGAGCTCCTACAATGAGCAGTTCTTC.